This T cell receptor beta chain was recovered during a study of blood T cell repertoires in COVID-19. On the study more broadly: COVID-19 samples from acute and convalescent phases originated in the United States, Italy and Spain. PBMCs, B-cell-depleted T cells, or T cells provided the cDNA or gDNA that made up the material.

Repertoires were generated with immunoSEQ multiplex PCR, while TCRdb's copy carries only in-frame clones and drops some. The sample holds approximately 100,000 clones, roughly 90% seen once. CDR1 is SNHLY and CDR2 is FYNNEI in the germline V gene. This CDR3 comprises 13 residues. The trim removed 5 bases at V and 6 bases at J, leaving 4 bases unmatched. The sequencing sample was made of peripheral blood. V usage is TRBV2 and J usage is TRBJ1-5, with 7 bases that match TRBD1. The receptor's source is a human donor in a cohort sampled during active COVID-19. The CDR3 region has the DNA TGTGCCAGCAGTCGACAGGGTGGTCAGCCCCAGCATTTT. Encoded protein: CASSRQGGQPQHF.